This is a list of T cell receptor beta chains from one sample in a study of identical twins. TCRdb recomputed calls from the 5' RACE reads with MiXCR, one row per CDR3 protein. The table has approximately 680,000 distinct CDR3 sequences, 7.1% seen once; the top ten hold 1.6%. The sample also formed part of further work on yellow fever vaccine responses in identical twins.

The sequencing sample was made of PBMCs. The receptors here all came from a woman younger than 35 in good health. The CDR3 runs from the conserved cysteine through the conserved F or W. A D gene is named only where the DNA matches it firmly. Clone size is given for some rows only: seen once, a few or many times, or a class if the clone is expanded.

j_gene: TRBJ2-2; d_gene: NA; abundance: NA; len: 11; v_gene: TRBV7-9; CDR3nt: TGTGCCAGCAGCTGGGACTCAGAGCTGTTTTTT; CDR3aa: CASSWDSELFF
j_gene: TRBJ2-2; d_gene: NA; abundance: few; len: 16; v_gene: TRBV27; CDR3nt: TGTGCCAGCAGTATACGGGGGACAGCGAACACCGGGGAGCTGTTTTTT; CDR3aa: CASSIRGTANTGELFF
j_gene: TRBJ1-2; d_gene: NA; abundance: NA; len: 15; v_gene: TRBV12-3/TRBV12-4; CDR3nt: TGTGCCAGCAGTTTGAGGGGAGGTGGGGGCGCGGGCTACACCTTC; CDR3aa: CASSLRGGGGAGYTF
j_gene: TRBJ2-3; d_gene: TRBD1; abundance: NA; len: 15; v_gene: TRBV5-5; CDR3nt: TGTGCCAGCAGCCGACCTGAGGGGGCGGTTGATACGCAGTATTTT; CDR3aa: CASSRPEGAVDTQYF
j_gene: TRBJ1-2; d_gene: NA; abundance: many; len: 13; v_gene: TRBV12-3/TRBV12-4; CDR3nt: TGTGCCAGCGCCGGGACACCGGTGGAAGGGTACACCTTC; CDR3aa: CASAGTPVEGYTF
j_gene: TRBJ2-1; d_gene: NA; abundance: few; len: 14; v_gene: TRBV11-2; CDR3nt: TGTGCCAGCAGCGATGGAATGGGTTACAATGAGCAGTTCTTC; CDR3aa: CASSDGMGYNEQFF
j_gene: TRBJ1-1; d_gene: NA; abundance: NA; len: 12; v_gene: TRBV28; CDR3nt: TGTGCCAGCAGTTCCTCCGTCACTGAAGCTTTCTTT; CDR3aa: CASSSSVTEAFF
j_gene: TRBJ2-3; d_gene: NA; abundance: NA; len: 14; v_gene: TRBV11-3; CDR3nt: TGTGCCAGCAGCTTAGAAAACTCGGAGGGTACGCAGTATTTT; CDR3aa: CASSLENSEGTQYF
j_gene: TRBJ2-1; d_gene: NA; abundance: many; len: 14; v_gene: TRBV9; CDR3nt: TGTGCCAGCAGTGTCGGGGGCTCCTACAATGAGCAGTTCTTC; CDR3aa: CASSVGGSYNEQFF
j_gene: TRBJ1-1; d_gene: NA; abundance: few; len: 15; v_gene: TRBV7-9; CDR3nt: TGTGCCAGCAGCTTAGTGTCGGGGAAAAACACTGAAGCTTTCTTT; CDR3aa: CASSLVSGKNTEAFF
j_gene: TRBJ1-5; d_gene: NA; abundance: many; len: 14; v_gene: TRBV7-9; CDR3nt: TGTGCCAGCAGCTCCTGGGACGGCCATCAGCCCCAGCATTTT; CDR3aa: CASSSWDGHQPQHF
j_gene: TRBJ2-6; d_gene: NA; abundance: many; len: 14; v_gene: TRBV20-1; CDR3nt: TGCAGTGCTCTCACAGGGCCTGGAGCCAACGTCCTGACTTTC; CDR3aa: CSALTGPGANVLTF
j_gene: TRBJ1-1; d_gene: NA; abundance: NA; len: 16; v_gene: TRBV25-1; CDR3nt: TGTGCCAGCAGTGAATCTGCTACAACGGGGAACACTGAAGCTTTCTTT; CDR3aa: CASSESATTGNTEAFF
j_gene: TRBJ2-6; d_gene: NA; abundance: NA; len: 11; v_gene: TRBV29-1; CDR3nt: TGCAGCGTTTTTCGGGGCCACGTCCTGACTTTC; CDR3aa: CSVFRGHVLTF
j_gene: TRBJ2-2; d_gene: TRBD1; abundance: many; len: 15; v_gene: TRBV11-2; CDR3nt: TGTGCCAGCAGGACTAACAGGGGGAACACCGGGGAGCTGTTTTTT; CDR3aa: CASRTNRGNTGELFF
j_gene: TRBJ2-5; d_gene: NA; abundance: many; len: 12; v_gene: TRBV20-1; CDR3nt: TGCAGTGCGCCGACTAGTGTTGAGACCCAGTACTTC; CDR3aa: CSAPTSVETQYF
j_gene: TRBJ1-5; d_gene: NA; abundance: many; len: 15; v_gene: TRBV11-2; CDR3nt: TGTGCCAGCAGCTTGACGACGGGGAGCAATCAGCCCCAGCATTTT; CDR3aa: CASSLTTGSNQPQHF
j_gene: TRBJ1-2; d_gene: NA; abundance: NA; len: 16; v_gene: TRBV6-1; CDR3nt: TGTGCCACCGAACCCTTCGGGTCAGGGAGTAACTATGGCTACACCTTC; CDR3aa: CATEPFGSGSNYGYTF
j_gene: TRBJ1-2; d_gene: TRBD1; abundance: NA; len: 18; v_gene: TRBV29-1; CDR3nt: TGCAGCGTTGAAGGAGGGTACGACAGGGAAGTCACTAACTATGGCTACACCTTC; CDR3aa: CSVEGGYDREVTNYGYTF
j_gene: TRBJ2-2; d_gene: NA; abundance: many; len: 14; v_gene: TRBV5-1; CDR3nt: TGCGCCAGCAGCTTGTTGGTGGCCCCCGGGGAGCTGTTTTTT; CDR3aa: CASSLLVAPGELFF
j_gene: TRBJ2-7; d_gene: NA; abundance: NA; len: 12; v_gene: TRBV25-1; CDR3nt: TGTGCCAGCAGTGGTGGGCCCTACGAGCAGTACTTC; CDR3aa: CASSGGPYEQYF
j_gene: TRBJ1-6; d_gene: NA; abundance: few; len: 17; v_gene: TRBV5-5; CDR3nt: TGTGCCAGCAGCTCAGGATGTCTTTGCCAGGAGAATTCACCCCTCCACTTT; CDR3aa: CASSSGCLCQENSPLHF
j_gene: TRBJ1-5; d_gene: NA; abundance: NA; len: 15; v_gene: TRBV28; CDR3nt: TGTGCCAGCAGTGGCCATTCCGTCCCGGGTCAGCCCCAGCATTTT; CDR3aa: CASSGHSVPGQPQHF
j_gene: TRBJ1-5; d_gene: NA; abundance: many; len: 13; v_gene: TRBV7-2; CDR3nt: TGTGCCAGCAGCTTAGTCCAGGGTCAGCCCCAGCATTTT; CDR3aa: CASSLVQGQPQHF
j_gene: TRBJ2-1; d_gene: NA; abundance: many; len: 14; v_gene: TRBV12-3/TRBV12-4; CDR3nt: TGTGCCAGCAGTTTAGATGGGGTGTTGGCTGAGCAGTTCTTC; CDR3aa: CASSLDGVLAEQFF
j_gene: TRBJ2-2; d_gene: NA; abundance: many; len: 13; v_gene: TRBV6-5; CDR3nt: TGTGCCAGCAGTTACGGGGGGCCCGGGGAGCTGTTTTTT; CDR3aa: CASSYGGPGELFF
j_gene: TRBJ2-2; d_gene: TRBD2; abundance: NA; len: 15; v_gene: TRBV5-1; CDR3nt: TGCGCCAGCAGCTGGGAGCGGGGGAGCACCGGGGAGCTGTTTTTT; CDR3aa: CASSWERGSTGELFF
j_gene: TRBJ2-3; d_gene: TRBD2; abundance: many; len: 16; v_gene: TRBV20-1; CDR3nt: TGCAGTGCGTGGACTAGCGGGAGGGGTAGCACAGATACGCAGTATTTT; CDR3aa: CSAWTSGRGSTDTQYF
j_gene: TRBJ2-3; d_gene: TRBD2; abundance: many; len: 17; v_gene: TRBV10-3; CDR3nt: TGTGCCATCAGTGATGTAATAGCGGGAGGCTCCACAGATACGCAGTATTTT; CDR3aa: CAISDVIAGGSTDTQYF
j_gene: TRBJ2-7; d_gene: TRBD2; abundance: few; len: 14; v_gene: TRBV25-1; CDR3nt: TGTGCCAGCAACCCTAGCGGGACCCCCTACGAGCAGTACTTC; CDR3aa: CASNPSGTPYEQYF
j_gene: TRBJ2-3; d_gene: NA; abundance: few; len: 18; v_gene: TRBV27; CDR3nt: TGTGCCAGCAGTTTAGTCCCGTTTAGGGGAGACGAGTCAGATACGCAGTATTTT; CDR3aa: CASSLVPFRGDESDTQYF
j_gene: TRBJ2-1; d_gene: TRBD2; abundance: few; len: 15; v_gene: TRBV18; CDR3nt: TGTGCCAGCTCAGGGAATAGCGGGAGTGTTAATGAGCAGTTCTTC; CDR3aa: CASSGNSGSVNEQFF
j_gene: TRBJ2-1; d_gene: NA; abundance: NA; len: 15; v_gene: TRBV2; CDR3nt: TGTGCCAGCAGTCACCGGGGGATTCAACACAATGAGCAGTTCTTC; CDR3aa: CASSHRGIQHNEQFF
j_gene: TRBJ2-7; d_gene: NA; abundance: many; len: 16; v_gene: TRBV14; CDR3nt: TGTGCCAGCAGCCAAGGGGCGGGACGCTCACCCTACGAGCAGTACTTC; CDR3aa: CASSQGAGRSPYEQYF
j_gene: TRBJ2-1; d_gene: NA; abundance: many; len: 11; v_gene: TRBV7-9; CDR3nt: TGTGCCAGCAGTGCCAACAATGAGCAGTTCTTC; CDR3aa: CASSANNEQFF
j_gene: TRBJ1-2; d_gene: NA; abundance: NA; len: 14; v_gene: TRBV20-1; CDR3nt: TGCAGTGCTAGTTCGGGGGCGTTTCACTATGGCTACACCTTC; CDR3aa: CSASSGAFHYGYTF
j_gene: TRBJ1-2; d_gene: NA; abundance: many; len: 13; v_gene: TRBV7-6; CDR3nt: TGTGCCAGCAGGGGAGTAAACCACTATGGCTACACCTTC; CDR3aa: CASRGVNHYGYTF
j_gene: TRBJ2-2; d_gene: TRBD1; abundance: few; len: 13; v_gene: TRBV29-1; CDR3nt: TGCAGCTTCCGGACAGGGCGGGCCGGGGAGCTGTTTTTT; CDR3aa: CSFRTGRAGELFF
j_gene: TRBJ1-2; d_gene: NA; abundance: NA; len: 13; v_gene: TRBV7-9; CDR3nt: TGTGCCAGCAGCCTAGCCCAGGTGGACGGCTACACCTTC; CDR3aa: CASSLAQVDGYTF
j_gene: TRBJ2-3; d_gene: NA; abundance: few; len: 13; v_gene: TRBV12-3/TRBV12-4; CDR3nt: TGTGCCAGCAGTGTGGACAAGCCAGATACGCAGTATTTT; CDR3aa: CASSVDKPDTQYF